A single T cell receptor (beta chain) is shown here with its context. This sample is part of a study of blood T cell repertoires in COVID-19. In the study overall: From the United States, Italy and Spain came samples of acute and convalescent COVID-19. PBMCs, B-cell-depleted T cells, or T cells were the source of the cDNA or gDNA that made up the material.

There are 14 residues in the CDR3. Per germline, CDR1 WNHNN and CDR2 SYGVQD (reference sequence). V lost 6 bases to trimming and J lost 6 bases; unmatched junction nucleotides: 8. Authors' methods: Estimation of nucleated cell counts was performed using reference gene primer amplification. Profiled with immunoSEQ multiplex PCR; TCRdb holds only in-frame clones, not every one. V and J calls and clone size are given by that table; D and trimming were obtained from the DNA. The repertoire consists of approximately 9,800 clones, with about four fifths occurring once and the leading ten covering 7% to 9%.

This clonotype was sampled from a man aged 65 to 85 with active COVID-19. This chain connects TRBV10-1 to TRBJ2-1; TRBD2 matches 7 bases. What was sequenced was peripheral blood. The CDR3 region has the DNA TGCGCCAGCAGGCCGGGGGGTTCGGGCAATGAGCAGTTCTTC. It is translated as CASRPGGSGNEQFF.